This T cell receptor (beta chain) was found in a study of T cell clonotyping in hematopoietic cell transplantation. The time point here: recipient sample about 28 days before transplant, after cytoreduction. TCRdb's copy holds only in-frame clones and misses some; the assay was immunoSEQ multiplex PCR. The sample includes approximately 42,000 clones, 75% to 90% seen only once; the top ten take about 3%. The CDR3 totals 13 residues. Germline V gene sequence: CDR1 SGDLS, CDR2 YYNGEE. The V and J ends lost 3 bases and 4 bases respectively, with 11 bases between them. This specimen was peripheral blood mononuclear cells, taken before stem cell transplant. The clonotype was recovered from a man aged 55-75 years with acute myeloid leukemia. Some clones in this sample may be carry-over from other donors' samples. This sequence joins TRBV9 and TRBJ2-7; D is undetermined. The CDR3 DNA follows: TGTGCCAGCAGCGCGGCGGATAATTACGAGCAGTACTTC. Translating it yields CASSAADNYEQYF.